This T cell receptor beta chain was recorded in a study of shared clonotypes between healthy human individuals (dated by TCRdb to 2018 to 2020). The study in broad terms: A couple of women and a few men aged 18 to 49 years were included in the cohort. For each donor, three plates each were used for CD4 naive and CD4 memory, two plates were used for CD8 naive, and one plate was used for CD8 memory. The study deeply sequenced blood TCR repertoires of five healthy adults to estimate repertoire size and the extent of clonotype sharing between individuals. To increase sequencing depth and limit assay-specific biases, different laboratories used diverse techniques to prepare libraries and sequence TCR repertoires. Leukapheresis yielded between about 0.9 and 9 billion PBMCs per donor.

CD8 naive samples were obtained by positive selection for CCR7 among CD45RO-negative cells, yielding a CD45RA+CCR7+ population from which TemRA cells were excluded. Donors were healthy HIV-negative adults with no recently reported acute infections or vaccinations. Every donor was a Caucasian adult residing in Nashville, Tennessee, USA. After blood collection by leukapheresis, PBMCs were isolated using Ficoll-Histopaque density gradient centrifugation and then cryopreserved in the vapor phase of liquid nitrogen. Analytical flow cytometry was used to check the purity and quantity of every magnetically sorted T cell population. From each sorted fraction, genomic DNA was isolated and quantified by UV absorbance on a Nanodrop 2000c. What the study reported, not specific to this receptor: Sampling was restricted to blood, and TCR repertoires in tissues likely differ from the TCR repertoires found in blood. The genetic and exposure-history diversity represented was limited by the small number of donors. Compared with non-shared clonotypes, the clonotypes found in all four sorted-subset donors had higher generation probabilities. Based on pairwise subsampling, the degree of clonotype sharing among donors was expected to be affected by sequencing depth. Incomplete sequencing was indicated by rarefaction of sorted-subset datasets, despite the large sequencing depth. When several donors were compared, the shared fraction of clonotypes was 5% to 6.5% for naive CD4, approximately 3.5% for naive CD8, 2% to 2.5% for memory CD4, and 0.4% for memory CD8. Naive subsets generally had larger estimated clonotype richness than memory subsets.

About this clone: Its antigen is still unknown. No much larger clone is present one base from it, and per-base qualities are unavailable. Other nucleotide sequences in the sample specify the same CDR3.

The junction shows trimming of 1 base on V and 6 bases on J, plus 4 bases between the germline ends. CDR1 and CDR2 are drawn from the germline V gene (reference sequence): DFQATT, SNEGSKA. The CDR3 numbers 11 residues from cysteine through phenylalanine. CDR3 DNA only is kept here, 33 bases in frame from base 1. TCR CDR3 regions were amplified from genomic DNA by multiplex PCR using the deep immunoSEQ assay. Extracted genomic DNA from each cell subset was spread evenly across all wells of several immunoSEQ 96-well plates, with each plate serving as a replicate. For sorted subsets, roughly 200 ng of genomic DNA, equivalent to 25,000 to 30,000 T cell genomes, went into each replicate PCR. Purified libraries were quantified with a Qubit 3.0 fluorometer, sized on a Bioanalyzer 2100, and re-quantified with the KAPA Library Quantification kit. A separate single-read 150-cycle Illumina NextSeq 550 flow cell was used to sequence each immunoSEQ 96-well plate. In the source study's methods: The immunoSEQ output contained only junctional sequences without quality scores, so filtering could not match that applied to full-length reads. To assign V/J genes and CDR3, sequences were annotated against IMGT germline references using PyIR, a Python wrapper for IgBLAST v1.9. Reads were filtered out if the reads had weak V/J assignments (E-value above 1e-6), no CDR3, stop codons, out-of-frame junctions, or ambiguous translated residues. A V3J clonotype was defined by an identical inferred V gene, J gene, and CDR3 amino acid sequence. Percentage overlap between repertoires was computed as shared unique clonotypes divided by the size of the smaller repertoire. Richness of each repertoire was evaluated using RTK rarefaction, the Chao1 estimator, and Recon v2.1 estimates of unobserved clonotypes. Generation probabilities were computed with OLGA for all TCRbeta clonotypes obtained by the gDNA method from a handful of donors. Entries here come from immuneACCESS through TCRdb and include only in-frame sequences with V and J called. Some clones fail to appear in such tables; in the studies checked, an unresolved V gene covers under half of the shortfall, and the cause of the remainder is unknown. From that table come the V and J calls and clone size; the DNA was used to work out D and trimming. The table for this sample lists 550,000 to 750,000 clones; roughly 94% of them were counted only once. The ten most abundant clones make up more than 20% of the sample.

The receptor was isolated from a young man in good health. Input material: naive CD8+ T cells sorted from blood. The cell subset or site label, as the study defines it: CD45RA+CCR7+. The chain employs TRBV20-1 and TRBJ2-1; the D gene is not confidently resolved. The encoded CDR3 is CSARGVNEQFF. The DNA is as follows: TGCAGTGCTAGAGGCGTCAATGAGCAGTTCTTC.